Listed here are 15 T cell receptor beta chains from one sample, sequenced in a study of T cells in Graves' hyperthyroidism and ophthalmopathy. Using RNA transcripts as the source, TCR beta CDR3 regions were amplified. TCR CDR3 regions were first amplified by RT-PCR with HTBI primers. TCRdb re-called the multiplex PCR reads through MiXCR, storing one row per CDR3 protein. The data show about 110,000 distinct CDR3 sequences, with roughly 15% seen just once and 42% held by the top ten. Sample: blood. The receptors come from a woman between 45 and 60 years old with Graves' hyperthyroidism.

The chain has TRBV7-9 and TRBJ2-1, with 7 bases that match TRBD2. This CDR3 is built from 19 residues. V lost 6 bases to trimming and J lost 8 bases; unmatched junction nucleotides: 25. The germline gives CDR1 SEHNR, CDR2 FQNEAQ (reference sequence). The CDR3 sequence is CASSGGGGGGGGGSDEQFF. The DNA for the CDR3 is TGTGCCAGCAGTGGGGGGGGGGGGGGGGGGGGGGGGGGGAGCGATGAGCAGTTCTTC.

This clonotype was detected ten times or more. The chain recombines TRBV28 with TRBJ2-7; either TRBD1 or TRBD2 may fit D (5 bases each). Looked up from germline, CDR1 is MDHEN and CDR2 is SYDVKM. The CDR3 runs 16 residues. V shed 9 bases and J shed 5 bases, with 26 bases lying between them. The CDR3, as DNA: TGTGCCAGTCTCCTAAGTCCTGGGGTGGGGGTCGACGAGCAGTACGTC. Translating it yields CASLLSPGVGVDEQYV.

Turning to this clonotype: It is likely a read error, because the conserved phenylalanine at the end of the CDR3 is missing. The V call is TRBV5-1, the J call TRBJ1-1, with 12 positions matching TRBD1. The CDR3 extends over 16 amino acids. V was pared by 0 bases and J by 2 bases, with 2 bases of the junction left unmatched. CDR1 and CDR2 (germline): SGHRS, YFSETQ. The CDR3 DNA sequence: TGCGCCAGCAGCTTGGGGGACAGGGGGCCAAACACTGAAGCTTTCCTT. It specifies CASSLGDRGPNTEAFL.

This clonotype was detected ten times or more. The chain couples TRBV6-1 to TRBJ2-7; D assignment may be TRBD1 or TRBD2 (5 bases each). The CDR3 sequence is 13 residues long. Trimming pared 7 bases from V and 2 bases from J, leaving 12 bases between. In germline, CDR1 is MNHNS, CDR2 SASEGT. CDR3 sequence: CASKTGQTYEQYF. DNA for the CDR3: TGTGCCAGCAAGACGGGGCAAACCTACGAGCAGTACTTC.

This clonotype came up many times. The rearrangement uses TRBV10-3 and TRBJ2-2; 9 bases line up with TRBD2. Germline V CDR1 and CDR2: ENHRY, SYGVKD. Unmatched junction bases numbered 1, after V lost 2 bases and J lost 3 bases. The CDR3 contains 15 residues. CDR3 in DNA: TGTGCCATCAGTGAGGCGGGAGGGGACACCGGGGAGCTGTTTTTT. It is translated as CAISEAGGDTGELFF.

In this sample, this clonotype turned up many times. The chain carries TRBV30 and TRBJ2-4, with D unresolved. This CDR3 is 12 amino acids long. Trimming shortened V by 2 bases and J by 6 bases, and 8 bases separated the two germline ends. CDR1 is GTSNPN, CDR2 SVGIG, per germline (reference sequence). CDR3 loop: CAWSTKINIQYF. The CDR3 coding sequence is TGTGCCTGGAGTACCAAAATAAACATTCAGTACTTC.

This clonotype was observed many times. This sequence joins TRBV7-9 and TRBJ2-7; 7 nucleotides match TRBD2. This CDR3 contains 19 residues. Germline V gene lookup returns CDR1 SEHNR and CDR2 FQNEAQ (reference sequence). V shed 6 bases and J 2 bases; nucleotides not matched to a gene: 22. The CDR3 is CASRPERAGKRLTPYEQYF. The CDR3, as DNA: TGTGCCAGCAGACCCGAACGAGCGGGAAAAAGGCTTACGCCCTACGAGCAGTACTTC.

Ten or more counts support this clonotype. The chain recombines TRBV6-1 with TRBJ2-2; no reliable D call. The V end lost 8 bases, the J end lost 5 bases, and 21 bases lay between the germline ends. Germline V CDR1 and CDR2: MNHNS, SASEGT. The CDR3 extends over 16 amino acids. CDR3 DNA: TGTGCCAGCCGACTCACGAAGGCCGGATATACCGGGGAGCTGTTTTTT. It yields the protein CASRLTKAGYTGELFF.

The V gene is TRBV20-1, the J gene TRBJ1-1; 7 bases line up with TRBD1. The CDR3 totals 15 residues. The J segment lost 4 bases and the V segment lost 2 bases, leaving 10 bases of the junction unmatched. The germline CDR1 and CDR2 sequences are DFQATT and SNEGSKA (reference sequence). This chain's CDR3 is CSARSSTGRGTEAFF. The DNA for the CDR3 is TGCAGTGCTAGATCTTCGACAGGGAGAGGCACTGAAGCTTTCTTT.

This clonotype was counted many times. The chain links TRBV20-1 to TRBJ1-1; D is ambiguous. This CDR3 comprises 14 residues. Germline-derived CDR1 and CDR2 are DFQATT and SNEGSKA (reference sequence). V was trimmed by 3 bases and J by 3 bases, leaving 14 bases between them. The CDR3, as DNA: TGCAGTGCTAGTGAGGCAGGTCGGGACACTGAAGCTTTCTTT. Amino acids: CSASEAGRDTEAFF.

This clonotype was observed many times. Written as DNA, the CDR3 is TGCAGTGCCTCGGCGGGGAACTATGGCTACACCTTC. It is translated as CSASAGNYGYTF. The chain couples TRBV20-1 to TRBJ1-2; D is unclear. V was cut by 6 bases and J by 2 bases, with 10 bases left in between. The CDR3 covers 12 residues. Per the germline V gene, CDR1 is DFQATT and CDR2 is SNEGSKA (reference sequence).

This clonotype was detected many times. This chain connects TRBV6-4 to TRBJ2-3; D might be TRBD2 (6 bases). The ends were cut back, 6 bases at V and 4 bases at J, with 14 bases in the middle. The CDR3 extends over 14 amino acids. CDR1 and CDR2 from the germline V gene are MRHNA and SNTAGT. This CDR3 reads CASSRLGFADTQYF. The CDR3 nucleotides are TGTGCCAGCAGCAGACTAGGTTTTGCAGATACGCAGTATTTT.

This clonotype was counted at least ten times. J is TRBJ2-1 and V is TRBV27; D is tentatively TRBD1 or TRBD2 (5 bases each). With 1 base removed from V and 4 bases from J, the gap between germline ends came to 11 bases. CDR1 and CDR2 from the germline V gene are MNHEY and SMNVEV (reference sequence). The CDR3 covers 15 residues. The CDR3 nucleotides read TGTGCCAGCAGTTTATTGGGGGAGAGATACAATGAGCAGTTCTTC. This translates into CASSLLGERYNEQFF.

This clonotype has ten or more counts. The chain joins TRBV29-1 to TRBJ2-7; 7 nucleotides line up with TRBD2. Germline trimming cut 4 bases from V and 5 bases from J; bases unmatched to any gene: 5. The germline gives CDR1 SQVTM, CDR2 ANQGSEA. The CDR3 is 12 amino acids. CDR3 residues: CSVGGSKDEQYF. DNA of the CDR3: TGCAGCGTTGGCGGGAGCAAGGACGAGCAGTACTTC.

This clonotype came up many times. This rearrangement joins TRBV30 to TRBJ2-1; 12 positions match TRBD2. Germline CDR1 and CDR2: GTSNPN and SVGIG (reference sequence). V shed 3 bases and J 10 bases; nucleotides not matched to a gene: 10. This CDR3 is built from 15 residues. CDR3 DNA sequence: TGTGCCTGGAGACCCTCGGGGCTAGCGGGAGGGGAGCAGTTCTTC. This translates into CAWRPSGLAGGEQFF.